A single T cell receptor beta chain is shown here with its context. Its target is not known. This CDR3 is 15 amino acids long. V lost 1 base, J lost 0 bases, and 7 bases lay in between. The V gene's germline CDR1 is SGHTA and CDR2 FQGTGA. The sample comes from a study of cytomegalovirus exposure and HLA in healthy donors. At the level of the study: HLA-typed donors were the source of about 85 million unique TCRs, which an early data release held. Findings and caveats of the study: Reportedly, TCR beta sequences accurately predicted HLA-A and HLA-B alleles in most subjects. TCR beta chains numbering about 160 were designated cytomegalovirus-associated. In a later analysis, productive TCRs from donors in an Asian-associated ancestry cluster reportedly carried fewer N-insertions than the cohort mean.

Vbeta (60) and Jbeta (13) primers were used in the PCR. TCRdb's table, derived via immunoSEQ multiplex PCR, lists solely in-frame clones and lacks some. The profile shows fewer than 120,000 clones, about 80% of them singletons. This sequence joins TRBV7-3 and TRBJ2-1; D not certain. Material for sequencing was PBMCs. The clonotype comes from a woman in her sixties or seventies in good health and CMV-seropositive. The CDR3 DNA follows: TGTGCCAGCAGCTTAAACACGGGCTCCTACAATGAGCAGTTCTTC. This codes for CASSLNTGSYNEQFF.